This entry describes one T cell receptor (beta chain). The antigen is not known. The Oncomine TCR Beta short-read assay sequenced DNA from cultured CD4+ T cells. One entry per CDR3 protein, called by TCRdb with MiXCR from the PCR reads. The sample consists of about 15,000 distinct CDR3 sequences, 50% to 65% of them appearing once. This record comes from a study of vaccination and CD4 T cells after COVID-19. Study information: As control conditions, cultures were given either a CEFX pool serving as positive control, an HIV-1 Nef pool, or no peptide at all.

Treatment in this sample: roughly ten-day PBMC culture with coronavirus spike peptide pools or control peptides (ViraFEST assay). Half-medium replacement with fresh IL-2 medium took place on days 3 and 7. Material: CD4+ T cells from blood, cultured in vitro, obtained before SARS-CoV-2 vaccination. This receptor was identified in a human donor who had recovered from COVID-19.

CDR3 coding DNA: TGTGCCAGCAGTGAAGGGGTGGTAGCGGGAGGCAATGAGCAGTTCTTC. Translation: CASSEGVVAGGNEQFF. The rearrangement uses TRBV2 and TRBJ2-1; 10 bases are shared with TRBD2. CDR3 size: 16 residues. The germline gives CDR1 SNHLY, CDR2 FYNNEI. The V gene end was trimmed by 1 base and the J gene end by 6 bases; junction bases not matched to a gene: 6.